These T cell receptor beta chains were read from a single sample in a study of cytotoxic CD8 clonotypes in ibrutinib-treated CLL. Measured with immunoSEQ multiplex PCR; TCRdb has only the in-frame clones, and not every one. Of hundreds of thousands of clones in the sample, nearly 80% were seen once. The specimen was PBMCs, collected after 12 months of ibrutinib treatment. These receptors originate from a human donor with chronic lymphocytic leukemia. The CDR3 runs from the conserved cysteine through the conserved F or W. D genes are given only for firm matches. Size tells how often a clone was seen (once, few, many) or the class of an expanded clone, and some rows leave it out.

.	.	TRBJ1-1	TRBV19	CASSMGRQEAFF	TGTGCCAGTAGTATGGGTCGGCAAGAAGCTTTCTTT
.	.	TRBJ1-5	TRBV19	CASSIIVNGNQPQHF	TGTGCCAGTAGTATTATAGTAAACGGCAATCAGCCCCAGCATTTT
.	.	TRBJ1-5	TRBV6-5	CASSYRGGQPQHF	TGTGCCAGCAGTTACCGGGGAGGCCAGCCCCAGCATTTT
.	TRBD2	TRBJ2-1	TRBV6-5	CASSYSSGETDEQFF	TGTGCCAGCAGTTACTCTAGCGGGGAGACGGATGAGCAGTTCTTC
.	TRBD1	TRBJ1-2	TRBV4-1	CASSQGTGYLYGYTF	TGCGCCAGCAGCCAAGGGACAGGGTATCTCTATGGCTACACCTTC
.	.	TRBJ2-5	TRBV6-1	CASSEQGYSAETQYF	TGTGCCAGCAGTGAACAGGGTTATTCGGCAGAGACCCAGTACTTC
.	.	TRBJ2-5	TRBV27	CASRKTGFQETQYF	TGTGCCAGCAGGAAAACAGGGTTCCAAGAGACCCAGTACTTC
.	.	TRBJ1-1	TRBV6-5	CASSYSSGYTEAFF	TGTGCCAGCAGTTACTCGTCGGGGTACACTGAAGCTTTCTTT
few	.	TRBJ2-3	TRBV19	CASSTARMTDTQYF	TGTGCCAGTAGTACAGCCCGAATGACAGATACGCAGTATTTT
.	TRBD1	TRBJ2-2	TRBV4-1	CASSRSTSGQGVGELFF	TGCGCCAGCAGCCGTTCAACCTCCGGACAGGGGGTCGGGGAGCTGTTTTTT
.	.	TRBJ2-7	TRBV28	CASSFVTSYEQYF	TGTGCCAGCAGTTTTGTAACCAGCTACGAGCAGTACTTC
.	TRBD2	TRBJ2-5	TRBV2	CASRLSGDETQYF	TGTGCCAGCAGACTCAGCGGGGACGAGACCCAGTACTTC
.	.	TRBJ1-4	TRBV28	CASSPGTLGEKLFF	TGTGCCAGCAGTCCGGGGACTCTCGGTGAAAAACTGTTTTTT
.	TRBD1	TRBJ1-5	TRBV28	CASRVQTGVGQPQHF	TGTGCCAGCAGGGTCCAGACAGGGGTGGGGCAGCCCCAGCATTTT
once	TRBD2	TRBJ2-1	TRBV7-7	CASSLRGGEQFF	TGTGCTAGCAGCTTACGGGGGGGTGAGCAGTTCTTC
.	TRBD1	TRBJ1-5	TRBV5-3	CARSLGKGQGNQPQHF	TGTGCCAGAAGCTTGGGTAAGGGACAGGGGAATCAGCCCCAGCATTTT
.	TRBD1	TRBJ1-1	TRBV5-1	CASSLGTENTEAFF	TGCGCCAGCAGCCTCGGGACAGAGAACACTGAAGCTTTCTTT
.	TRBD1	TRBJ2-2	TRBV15	CATSGSGQGNGELFF	TGTGCCACCAGTGGCAGCGGACAGGGTAACGGGGAGCTGTTTTTT
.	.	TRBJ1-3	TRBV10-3	CAIALGEGNTIYF	TGTGCCATCGCCCTAGGGGAAGGAAACACCATATATTTT
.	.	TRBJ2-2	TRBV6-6	CASSYAGELFF	TGTGCCAGCAGTTACGCCGGGGAGCTGTTTTTT
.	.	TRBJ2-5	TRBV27	CASSLRWNAILQETQYF	TGTGCCAGCAGCCTCCGCTGGAATGCAATCCTTCAAGAGACCCAGTACTTC
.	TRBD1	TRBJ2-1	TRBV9	CASSVLGTGRNEQFF	TGTGCCAGCAGCGTATTGGGGACAGGGCGAAATGAGCAGTTCTTC
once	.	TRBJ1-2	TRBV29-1	CSVGSANYGYTF	TGCAGCGTCGGATCAGCCAACTATGGCTACACCTTC
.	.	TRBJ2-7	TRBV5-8	CASSLAQGGLSYEQYF	TGTGCCAGCAGCTTGGCCCAGGGGGGCCTCTCCTACGAGCAGTACTTC
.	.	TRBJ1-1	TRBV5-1	CASSLQTPTEAFF	TGCGCCAGCAGCTTACAGACACCGACTGAAGCTTTCTTT
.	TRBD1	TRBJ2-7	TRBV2	CASSPDRVNEQYF	TGTGCCAGCAGCCCCGACAGGGTAAACGAGCAGTACTTC
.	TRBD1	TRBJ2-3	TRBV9	CASSVDGTGGTDTQYF	TGTGCCAGCAGCGTAGACGGGACAGGGGGCACAGATACGCAGTATTTT
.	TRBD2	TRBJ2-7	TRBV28	CASSLRTSGSSGQYF	TGTGCCAGCAGTCTCCGGACTAGCGGGAGTTCCGGGCAGTACTTC
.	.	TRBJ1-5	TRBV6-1	CATRPGGWNQPQHF	TGTGCCACGCGACCGGGGGGCTGGAATCAGCCCCAGCATTTT
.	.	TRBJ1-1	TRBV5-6	CASTLRGFTEAFF	TGTGCCAGCACCTTACGGGGGTTCACTGAAGCTTTCTTT
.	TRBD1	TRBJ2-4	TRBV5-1	CASSLTGGLENIQYF	TGCGCCAGCAGCTTGACAGGGGGCCTGGAAAACATTCAGTACTTC
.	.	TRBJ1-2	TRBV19	CASSWAGGPNGYTF	TGTGCCAGTAGTTGGGCCGGGGGCCCCAATGGCTACACCTTC
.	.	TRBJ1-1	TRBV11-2	CASSPITGIWGAFF	TGTGCCAGCAGTCCAATTACAGGAATTTGGGGAGCTTTCTTT
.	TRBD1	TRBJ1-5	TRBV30	CAWSPQGYQPQHF	TGTGCCTGGAGTCCACAGGGGTATCAGCCCCAGCATTTT
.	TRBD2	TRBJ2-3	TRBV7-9	CASSPAGGTDTQYF	TGTGCCAGCAGCCCAGCGGGGGGCACAGATACGCAGTATTTT
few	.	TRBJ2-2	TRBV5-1	CASSVRQAPRGELFF	TGCGCCAGCAGCGTCAGACAGGCCCCCCGAGGGGAGCTGTTTTTT
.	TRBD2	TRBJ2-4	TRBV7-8	CASSLVVLVRGASKNIQYF	TGTGCCAGCAGCTTAGTGGTACTGGTGCGGGGGGCCTCCAAAAACATTCAGTACTTC
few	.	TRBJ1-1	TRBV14	CASSQESRNTEAFF	TGTGCCAGCAGCCAAGAGAGCAGGAACACTGAAGCTTTCTTT
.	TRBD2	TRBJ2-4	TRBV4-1	CASSPIGGSHPPGGIQYF	TGCGCCAGCAGCCCAATAGGTGGCAGTCATCCCCCGGGGGGCATTCAGTACTTC
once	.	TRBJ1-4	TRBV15	CATSRERFANEKLFF	TGTGCCACCAGCAGAGAGAGGTTTGCTAATGAAAAACTGTTTTTT
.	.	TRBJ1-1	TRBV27	CASSLSRGAPAFF	TGTGCCAGCAGTTTAAGCAGGGGCGCCCCCGCTTTCTTT
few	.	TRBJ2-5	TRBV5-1	CASSNPQETQYF	TGCGCCAGCAGCAACCCTCAAGAGACCCAGTACTTC
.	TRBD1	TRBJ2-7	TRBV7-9	CASSKTGTEYYEQYF	TGTGCCAGCAGTAAAACCGGGACAGAATACTACGAGCAGTACTTC
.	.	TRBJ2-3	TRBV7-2	CASTLRPATQYF	TGTGCCAGCACCCTGAGACCGGCTACGCAGTATTTT
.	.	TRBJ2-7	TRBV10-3	CATALSDGGDEQYF	TGTGCCACGGCTCTCTCGGACGGAGGAGACGAGCAGTACTTC
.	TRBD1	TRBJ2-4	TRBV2	CASSEQGQLLNIQYF	TGTGCCAGCAGTGAACAGGGACAGCTACTAAACATTCAGTACTTC
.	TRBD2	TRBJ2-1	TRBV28	CASSFFGGRAGGYNEQFF	TGTGCCAGCAGTTTTTTCGGCGGGAGGGCCGGGGGTTACAATGAGCAGTTCTTC